One sample yielded the 5 T cell receptor beta chains listed below, sequenced in a study of human T cells and chemical hapten exposure. In TCRdb, the RACE reads were re-called with MiXCR into one record per CDR3 protein. The sample lists 300,000 to 450,000 distinct CDR3 sequences, roughly 5% occurring once. The time point here: pre-sensitization, week 0. The treatment: therapeutic diphenylcyclopropenone sensitization with weekly scalp DPC. The specimen was whole blood, collected in connection with sensitization to the hapten diphenylcyclopropenone (DPC). These receptors were collected from a woman aged 45-59 years with alopecia areata. Some clones in this sample may be carry-over from other donors' samples.

Many counts were recorded for this clonotype. The rearrangement links TRBV4-2 to TRBJ1-2; D might be TRBD1 (6 bases). CDR1 is LGHNA and CDR2 is YNFKEQ in the germline V gene. The CDR3 is made up of 15 amino acids. V lost 3 bases, J lost 1 base, and 12 bases lay in between. The CDR3 DNA follows: TGTGCCAGCAGCCAGGGGGCAGGCCTTAACTATGGCTACACCTTC. Its protein product is CASSQGAGLNYGYTF.

This chain uses TRBV7-2 with TRBJ2-2; D unclear. V lost 1 base and J lost 8, with 8 bases in between. The germline V gene encodes CDR1 SGHTA and CDR2 FQGNSA. CDR3 length: 13 residues. The chain's CDR3 is CASSLDRKGELFF. For the CDR3, the DNA is TGTGCCAGCAGCTTAGATAGGAAAGGGGAGCTGTTTTTT.

This clonotype was counted ten times or more. V usage is TRBV12-5 and J usage is TRBJ2-1, with D perhaps matching TRBD1 or TRBD2 (6 bases each). This CDR3 spans 18 amino acids. V lost 0 bases and J lost 4, with 19 bases in between. Germline values: CDR1 LGHNT, CDR2 FRNRAP. The CDR3 coding sequence is TGTGCTAGTGGTTTGGTAGAATTCCCGGGGGCCAATTACAATGAGCAGTTCTTC. Its translation is CASGLVEFPGANYNEQFF. The full variable domain, completed using reference TRBV12-5 and TRBJ2-1, is DARVTQTPRHKVTEMGQEVTMRCQPILGHNTVFWYRQTMMQGLELLAYFRNRAPLDDSGMPKDRFSAEMPDATLATLKIQPSEPRDSAVYFCASGLVEFPGANYNEQFFGPGTRLTVL.

This clonotype was observed a handful of times. The chain's CDR3 is CAWSARNPPLHF. CDR3 bases: TGTGCCTGGAGTGCCCGAAACCCACCCCTCCACTTT. The chain recombines TRBV30 with TRBJ1-6; D unclear. Germline lookup yields CDR1 GTSNPN and CDR2 SVGIG (reference sequence). V dropped 1 base and J dropped 11 bases, with 9 bases sitting between them. This CDR3 is built from 12 residues.

This clonotype appeared many times. The J gene is TRBJ1-6, the V gene TRBV7-2; no clear D gene. Deletions cut 4 bases from V and 9 bases from J, with 13 bases between. The germline V gene encodes CDR1 SGHTA and CDR2 FQGNSA. This CDR3 has 14 residues. CDR3 region: CASSYPGRSSPLHF. CDR3 bases: TGTGCCAGCAGCTACCCTGGACGATCTTCACCCCTCCACTTT.